This T cell receptor (beta chain) is from a study of cytomegalovirus exposure and HLA in healthy donors. Study information: Samples from HLA-typed donors yielded about 85 million unique TCRs in an early data release. Study results and caveats: TCR beta sequences reportedly predicted most subjects' HLA-A and HLA-B alleles accurately. TRBV6-2, TRBV6-3 and some other V segments were excluded as indistinguishable.

The PCR contained 60 Vbeta and 13 Jbeta primers. Repertoires were generated with immunoSEQ multiplex PCR, while TCRdb's copy carries only in-frame clones and drops some. In total, the table holds about 200,000 clones. The CDR3 consists of 13 residues. The V gene's germline CDR1 is SGHTA and CDR2 FQGNSA. V was cut by 3 bases and J by 4 bases, with 10 bases left in between. In the case of this clone: Its antigen is not identified.

This receptor was obtained from a girl aged 2 to 10 in good health and CMV-seropositive. This chain connects TRBV7-2 to TRBJ2-7, with D possibly being TRBD2 (6 bases). What was sequenced was PBMCs. CDR3 amino acids: CASSLGDSYEQYF. DNA of the CDR3: TGTGCCAGCAGCTTGGGGGACTCATACGAGCAGTACTTC.